This TCR beta chain was documented in a study of cytomegalovirus exposure and HLA in healthy donors. As for the study in general: In an earlier analysis, 90 million to 130 million unique TCR beta sequences were found from about 190 million T cells. The study's findings and limits: By a later analysis, the bulk of CMV-associated TCR beta chains appeared HLA-restricted.

PCR used 60 Vbeta primers and 13 Jbeta primers. Sequencing used immunoSEQ multiplex PCR; TCRdb keeps in-frame clones, though not all of them. The sample holds about 140,000 clones, approximately 79% seen once. This clone was seen once. Its specificity is unknown. Germline V gene lookup returns CDR1 SGHAT and CDR2 FQNNGV. V lost 2 bases and J lost 4, with 8 bases in between. There are 13 residues in the CDR3. This TCR was recovered from a female donor in good health and CMV-seronegative. This rearrangement joins TRBV11-2 to TRBJ1-2, with D perhaps TRBD1 (5 bases). Sequencing was done on a sample of PBMCs. The CDR3 loop is CASSLPGGYGYTF. The CDR3 DNA reads as TGTGCCAGCAGCTTACCGGGGGGCTATGGCTACACCTTC.